This TCR beta chain is drawn from a study of T cells in Graves' hyperthyroidism and ophthalmopathy. Study at large: Blood was drawn when the patient was first diagnosed and still untreated.

This clonotype was recorded at least ten times. The antigen is unknown. Findings and caveats of the study: The model foresaw ophthalmopathy a median roughly 6.5 months prior to onset.

The V gene lost 0 bases and the J gene lost 3 bases, with 14 bases spanning the gap. CDR3 length: 16 amino acids. The germline CDR1 and CDR2 sequences are SGHKS and YYEKEE (reference sequence). Amplification yielded TCR beta CDR3 regions, with RNA transcripts as the source. First-round RT-PCR with HTBI primers amplified the TCR CDR3 region. TCRdb reprocessed the multiplex PCR reads via MiXCR and lists one record per CDR3 protein. The table lists around 490,000 distinct CDR3 sequences, 15% to 20% of them singletons. J is TRBJ2-3 and V is TRBV5-5; weak D call: TRBD2 (5 bases). Sequencing input: blood. This sequence was found in a man aged 40-49 years with Graves' ophthalmopathy. CDR3 residues: CASSLDGVGSTDTQYF. In nucleotides, the CDR3 is TGTGCCAGCAGCTTGGACGGGGTGGGTTCGACAGATACGCAGTATTTT. The whole variable domain, remainder taken from reference TRBV5-5 and TRBJ2-3, is DAGVTQSPTHLIKTRGQQVTLRCSPISGHKSVSWYQQVLGQGPQFIFQYYEKEERGRGNFPDRFSARQFPNYSSELNVNALLLGDSALYLCASSLDGVGSTDTQYFGPGTRLTVL.